The next 9 T cell receptor beta chains were all read from a single sample in a study of neurological immune-mediated disorders. Sample time point: longitudinal time-point 3. TCRdb passed the 5' RACE reads through MiXCR, listing each CDR3 protein once. The sample has under 100,000 distinct CDR3 sequences, around 4.7% seen once. The specimen was PBMCs. These receptors came from a woman aged 60-75 years with multiple sclerosis.

This clonotype has ten or more counts. V usage is TRBV30 and J usage is TRBJ2-2; D ambiguous. V lost 8 bases to trimming and J lost 4 bases, with 5 bases between them. This CDR3 region has 10 residues. Germline CDR1 is GTSNPN and CDR2 is SVGIG (reference sequence). The DNA for the CDR3 is TGTGCCACGGTCACCGGGGAGCTGTTTTTT. Translation: CATVTGELFF. Complete variable domain (other parts from reference TRBV30 and TRBJ2-2): SQTIHQWPATLVQPVGSPLSLECTVEGTSNPNLYWYRQAAGRGLQLLFYSVGIGQISSEVPQNLSASRPQDRQFILSSKKLLLSDSGFYLCATVTGELFFGEGSRLTVL.

As concerns this clonotype: Compared with germline, one end of the junction differs, possibly owing to a read error. The V gene is TRBV6-5, the J gene TRBJ2-7; no clear D gene. Germline assignment: CDR1 MNHEY and CDR2 SVGAGI. The CDR3 is 13 residues long. The DNA of the CDR3 is TGTGCCAGCATTTACCCACATGACTACGAGCAGTACTTC. Its translation: CASIYPHDYEQYF.

This clonotype showed up many times. The CDR3 DNA reads as TGTGCCAGCAGTGAAAAAGGGGGCAGTGGATCCTACGAGCAGTACTTC. It specifies CASSEKGGSGSYEQYF. The gene calls are TRBV6-1 and TRBJ2-7; 7 positions match TRBD1. The V gene's germline CDR1 is MNHNS and CDR2 SASEGT. The CDR3 spans 16 residues. Trimming cost V 2 bases and J 1 base; bases outside gene matches: 8.

This clonotype was found many times. The gene calls are TRBV6-5 and TRBJ2-7; D gene unclear. Trimming left V 4 bases short and J 2 bases short, with 6 bases between. Germline V CDR1 and CDR2: MNHEY, SVGAGI. The CDR3 sequence is 12 residues long. The CDR3 region is CASSSDAYEQYF. In DNA form, the CDR3 reads TGTGCCAGCAGTTCCGACGCCTACGAGCAGTACTTC.

About this clonotype itself: A much larger clone sits a single nucleotide away, making a read error possible. This chain connects TRBV5-1 to TRBJ1-2; no clear D gene. The CDR3 sequence is 12 residues long. Trimming shortened V by 4 bases and J by 8 bases, and 12 bases separated the two germline ends. Per the germline V gene, CDR1 is SGHRS and CDR2 is YFSETQ. CDR3 sequence reads: CASSIRLGGYTF. DNA of the CDR3: TGCGCCAGCAGCATAAGGTTGGGAGGCTACACCTTC.

This clonotype was counted ten times or more. The chain has TRBV7-2 and TRBJ2-4; 11 bases align to TRBD2. This CDR3 region has 16 residues. CDR1 SGHTA and CDR2 FQGNSA come from the germline V gene. V dropped 3 bases and J dropped 14; count of bases not matched to a gene: 15. Written as DNA, the CDR3 is TGTGCCAGCAGCTTGGGAAGGCTTAGCGGGGGGGATACCGAGTACTTC. Its translation is CASSLGRLSGGDTEYF.

This clonotype was detected many times. This sequence joins TRBV6-6 and TRBJ2-1; D might be TRBD1 (6 bases). V was shortened by 6 bases and J by 6 bases, with 15 bases between the two germline ends. The CDR3 is 14 residues long. Germline CDR1 is MNHNY and CDR2 is SVGAGI (reference sequence). CDR3 coding DNA: TGTGCCAGCAGCCCACAGGGCCGAGGCAATGAGCAGTTCTTC. It translates to CASSPQGRGNEQFF.

This clonotype was detected many times. The chain employs TRBV20-1 and TRBJ1-2, with 10 bases fitting TRBD1. V was clipped by 1 base and J by 5 bases; unmatched bases: 10. Per germline, CDR1 DFQATT and CDR2 SNEGSKA (reference sequence). This CDR3 is 16 amino acids long. CDR3 in DNA: TGCAGTGCTAGAGTTGGGGGCCAGGGACAGGGGTATGGCTACACCTTC. Protein product: CSARVGGQGQGYGYTF.

This clonotype was recorded at least ten times. The V call is TRBV5-1, the J call TRBJ2-2; the D is unclear. The CDR3 length is 15 residues. Trimming removed 2 bases from V and 2 bases from J, with 10 bases in between. Germline V gene data show CDR1 as SGHRS and CDR2 as YFSETQ. The CDR3 DNA reads TGCGCCAGCAGCTTACGATCGGGCAACACCGGGGAGCTGTTTTTT. Its protein product is CASSLRSGNTGELFF.